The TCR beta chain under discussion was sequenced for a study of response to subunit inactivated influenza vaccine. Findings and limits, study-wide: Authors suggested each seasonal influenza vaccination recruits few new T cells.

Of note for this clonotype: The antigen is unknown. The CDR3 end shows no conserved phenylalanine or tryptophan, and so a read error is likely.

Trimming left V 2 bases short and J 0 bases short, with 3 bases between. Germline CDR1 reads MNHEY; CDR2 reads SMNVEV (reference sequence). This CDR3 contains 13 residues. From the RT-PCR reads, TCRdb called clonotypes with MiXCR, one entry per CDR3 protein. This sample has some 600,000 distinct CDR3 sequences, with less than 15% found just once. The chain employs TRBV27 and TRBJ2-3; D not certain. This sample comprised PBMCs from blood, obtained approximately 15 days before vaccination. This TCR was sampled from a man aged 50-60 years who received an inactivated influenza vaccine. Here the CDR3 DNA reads TGTGCCAGCAGTTTAGATAGCACAGATACGCAGTATTCT. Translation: CASSLDSTDTQYS.